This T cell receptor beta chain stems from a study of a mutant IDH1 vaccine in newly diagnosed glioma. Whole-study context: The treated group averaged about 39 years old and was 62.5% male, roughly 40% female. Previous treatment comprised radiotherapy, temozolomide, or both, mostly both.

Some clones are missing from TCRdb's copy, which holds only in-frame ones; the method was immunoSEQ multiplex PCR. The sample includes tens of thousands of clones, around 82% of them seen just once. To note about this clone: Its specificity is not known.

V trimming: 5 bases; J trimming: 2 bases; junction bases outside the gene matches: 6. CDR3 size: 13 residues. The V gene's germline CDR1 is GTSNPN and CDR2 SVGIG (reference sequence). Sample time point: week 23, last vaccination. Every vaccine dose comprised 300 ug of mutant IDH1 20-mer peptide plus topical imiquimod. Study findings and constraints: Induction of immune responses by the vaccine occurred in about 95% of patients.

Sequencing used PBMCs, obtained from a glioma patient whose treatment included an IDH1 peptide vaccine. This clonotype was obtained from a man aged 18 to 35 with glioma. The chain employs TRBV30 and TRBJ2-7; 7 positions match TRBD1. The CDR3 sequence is CAWGGQQTYEQYF. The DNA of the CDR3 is TGTGCCTGGGGGGGACAGCAAACCTACGAGCAGTACTTC.